This entry lists 26 T cell receptor beta chains sequenced from one sample in a study of shared clonotypes between healthy human individuals (dated by TCRdb to about 2020). The library came from the immunoSEQ multiplex PCR assay. This immuneACCESS table, as held by TCRdb, lists in-frame sequences with V and J called but not all clones. Of the missing ones, under half trace to an unresolved V gene in checked studies; the others have no known cause. This sample has about 2.4 million clones in its table, and over 85% of those were observed once. The ten top clones hold 0.13% to 0.15% of the sample. Source material: naive CD4+ T cells sorted from blood. Explained via the paper, the cell subset or site label denotes: CD45RA+ positively selected. These receptors originate from a man aged 18 to 29 in good health.

The chain employs TRBV5-5 and TRBJ2-1; D is unresolved. The CDR3 is made up of 15 amino acids. The V end was cut by 0 bases, the J end by 5 bases, with 12 bases between. The germline gives CDR1 SGHKS, CDR2 YYEKEE (reference sequence). DNA for the CDR3: TGTGCCAGCAGCTTGGTCAGTGGCAGGCACAATGAGCAGTTCTTC. Protein sequence: CASSLVSGRHNEQFF.

The chain has TRBV11-2 and TRBJ2-5, with a weak D call TRBD2 (6 bases). CDR1 and CDR2 from the germline V gene are SGHAT and FQNNGV. This CDR3 is 15 amino acids long. V was clipped by 5 bases and J by 1 base, with 14 bases between them. CDR3 sequence (DNA): TGTGCCAGCAGCATCTTAAGGGGACTCCAAGAGACCCAGTACTTC. Encoded protein: CASSILRGLQETQYF.

This clone occurred once. The rearrangement joins TRBV9 to TRBJ2-6; D is ambiguous. CDR1 and CDR2 (germline): SGDLS, YYNGEE. The CDR3 has 18 residues. V shed 0 bases and J shed 6 bases, with 19 bases lying between them. The CDR3 DNA reads as TGTGCCAGCAGCGTAGACGTGACGAATTCGAAAAAGGCCAACGTCCTGACTTTC. It yields the protein CASSVDVTNSKKANVLTF.

This clone came up once. J is TRBJ1-3 and V is TRBV14; no reliable D call. The CDR3 is made up of 14 amino acids. Trimming removed 5 bases at V and 4 bases at J, with 12 bases between. CDR1 and CDR2 (germline): SGHDN, FVKESK. The CDR3 protein is CASSAGSGGNTIYF. The DNA of the CDR3 is TGTGCCAGCAGCGCGGGGTCGGGAGGAAACACCATATATTTT.

The sample holds one count of this clone. The gene calls are TRBV6-5 and TRBJ2-7; D may be TRBD1 (6 bases). V dropped 5 bases and J dropped 1 base, with 15 bases sitting between them. The CDR3 contains 15 residues. Germline V gives CDR1 MNHEY, CDR2 SVGAGI. The CDR3 region has the DNA TGTGCCAGCAGTCCGGACCCGGGGACATCCTACGAGCAGTACTTC. This codes for CASSPDPGTSYEQYF.

The rearrangement uses TRBV5-8 and TRBJ1-1; TRBD1 matches at 7 bases. Germline trimming cut 5 bases from V and 5 bases from J; bases unmatched to any gene: 6. The CDR3 has 13 amino acids. From germline, CDR1 is SGHTS and CDR2 YDEGEE. CDR3 DNA sequence: TGTGCCAGCAGGCGTACAGGGGTAACTGAAGCTTTCTTT. It yields the protein CASRRTGVTEAFF.

The chain combines TRBV6-1 with TRBJ2-7; 8 nucleotides match TRBD2. The germline gives CDR1 MNHNS, CDR2 SASEGT. The J segment lost 4 bases and the V segment lost 2 bases, leaving 7 bases of the junction unmatched. The CDR3 covers 15 residues. This chain's CDR3 is CASSEFQRGTYEQYF. The CDR3 region has the DNA TGTGCCAGCAGTGAATTCCAGCGGGGGACATACGAGCAGTACTTC.

The chain is built from TRBV6-5 and TRBJ1-3; D is perhaps TRBD1 (6 bases). CDR1 MNHEY and CDR2 SVGAGI come from the germline V gene. The CDR3 spans 15 residues. V was clipped by 4 bases and J by 4 bases, with 14 bases between them. The CDR3 is CASSSTGSYGNTIYF. The CDR3 nucleotides are TGTGCCAGCAGTTCAACAGGGTCTTACGGAAACACCATATATTTT.

This clone was recorded only once. The CDR3 reads CATSRDIGQGGYTF. The CDR3 coding sequence is TGTGCCACCAGCAGAGATATCGGACAGGGTGGCTACACCTTC. The chain carries TRBV15 and TRBJ1-2, with 8 nucleotides matching TRBD1. Germline CDR1 is LNHNV and CDR2 is YYDKDF (reference sequence). Trimming took 0 bases from V and 7 from J; bases not matched to a gene: 4. This CDR3 region has 14 residues.

The gene calls are TRBV11-1 and TRBJ2-5; TRBD2 agrees at 12 bases. The V and J ends lost 4 bases and 0 bases, in that order; junction bases with no gene match: 3. Germline CDR1 SGHAT, CDR2 FQDESV (reference sequence). The CDR3 consists of 16 residues. In DNA, the CDR3 is TGTGCCAGCAGCTCCTCTAGCGGGGGGGACCAAGAGACCCAGTACTTC. Its protein is CASSSSSGGDQETQYF.

Notes on this clone: Other DNA sequences in this sample translate to the same CDR3. The DNA for the CDR3 is TGTGCCAGCAGCTGGACAGGCGCCTACGAGCAGTACTTC. Translation gives CASSWTGAYEQYF. The chain couples TRBV6-1 to TRBJ2-7; 7 bases map to TRBD1. The CDR3 is 13 amino acids. The ends lost 6 bases at V and 2 bases at J; junction bases unmatched: 4. Germline lookup yields CDR1 MNHNS and CDR2 SASEGT.

This chain links TRBV19 with TRBJ2-6; 10 bases are a match to TRBD1. This CDR3 contains 18 residues. The germline V gene has CDR1 LNHDA and CDR2 SQIVND (reference sequence). Trimming at V came to 6 bases and at J to 4 bases, leaving 12 bases not matched to a gene. Here the CDR3 reads CASSDLRDRGTGANVLTF. DNA for the CDR3: TGTGCCAGTAGCGACCTCCGGGACAGGGGTACCGGGGCCAACGTCCTGACTTTC.

The chain carries TRBV2 and TRBJ1-5; weak D call: TRBD1 (5 bases). The germline CDR1 and CDR2 sequences are SNHLY and FYNNEI. This CDR3 has 19 residues. V gave up 2 bases and J gave up 0 bases, with 20 bases separating them. This CDR3 reads CASSELVGARQYSNQPQHF. CDR3 DNA sequence: TGTGCCAGCAGTGAATTGGTCGGGGCAAGACAATATAGCAATCAGCCCCAGCATTTT.

This rearrangement joins TRBV2 to TRBJ2-7; perhaps TRBD2 as D (5 bases). The germline V gene encodes CDR1 SNHLY and CDR2 FYNNEI. This CDR3 has 13 residues. V was trimmed by 8 bases and J by 0 bases, leaving 11 bases between them. The CDR3 is CASATDFSYEQYF. The CDR3 bases are TGTGCCAGCGCTACGGACTTCTCCTACGAGCAGTACTTC.

The rearrangement uses TRBV7-2 and TRBJ2-7, with TRBD2 identical over 7 bases. The V gene's germline CDR1 is SGHTA and CDR2 FQGNSA. V trimming: 0 bases; J trimming: 2 bases; junction bases outside the gene matches: 4. The CDR3 runs 15 residues. The CDR3 DNA follows: TGTGCCAGCAGCTTAGCGAGCGGGGCAACCTACGAGCAGTACTTC. Translating it yields CASSLASGATYEQYF.

V and J are TRBV19 and TRBJ1-1; D ambiguous. Germline lookup yields CDR1 LNHDA and CDR2 SQIVND (reference sequence). CDR3 length: 13 residues. V shed 5 bases and J shed 0 bases, with 7 bases lying between them. CDR3 protein: CASSPSVNTEAFF. The CDR3 region has the DNA TGTGCCAGTAGTCCCTCCGTGAACACTGAAGCTTTCTTT.

The DNA of the CDR3 is TGCGCCAGCAGTCGTGGGACTAGCGGGAGTTCGGGCTACGAGCAGTACTTC. Translated, it gives CASSRGTSGSSGYEQYF. The gene calls are TRBV5-1 and TRBJ2-7, with 14 bases aligning to TRBD2. The V and J ends lost 5 bases and 3 bases, in that order; junction bases with no gene match: 10. The CDR3 is 17 residues long. Germline V gene data show CDR1 as SGHRS and CDR2 as YFSETQ.

J is TRBJ2-2 and V is TRBV9, with 11 nucleotides matching TRBD2. The junction had 4 bases not matched to a gene; V was cut back by 4 bases and J by 5 bases. The CDR3 has 15 residues. The germline CDR1 and CDR2 sequences are SGDLS and YYNGEE. The CDR3 DNA follows: TGTGCCAGCAGCCCTCGACTAGCGGGGACCGGGGAGCTGTTTTTT. This codes for CASSPRLAGTGELFF.

This clone was recorded only once. The chain joins TRBV18 to TRBJ2-5; no reliable D call. V dropped 3 bases and J dropped 5 bases, with 13 bases sitting between them. Per germline, CDR1 KGHSH and CDR2 LQKENI. This CDR3 contains 14 residues. The CDR3 DNA is TGTGCCAGCTCACCGAGACAACCCACGGAGACCCAGTACTTC. Its translation is CASSPRQPTETQYF.

The chain uses TRBV7-8 and TRBJ1-4, with D possibly being TRBD1 (5 bases). The length of the CDR3 is 15 residues. CDR1 SGHVS and CDR2 FQNEAQ come from the germline V gene. V lost 5 bases and J 4 bases, leaving 14 bases between the germline ends. The CDR3 sequence is CASSTRGGYNEKLFF. For the CDR3, the DNA is TGTGCCAGCAGCACACGGGGGGGTTATAATGAAAAACTGTTTTTT.

J is TRBJ2-7 and V is TRBV7-2, with D unclear. The CDR3 loop spans 14 amino acids. Germline V gene sequence: CDR1 SGHTA, CDR2 FQGNSA. Trimming shortened V by 2 bases and J by 5 bases, and 13 bases separated the two germline ends. The CDR3 DNA follows: TGTGCCAGCAGCTTACGACGGACGGTGGACGAGCAGTACTTC. Translation gives CASSLRRTVDEQYF.

The V and J genes are TRBV7-9 and TRBJ1-1, with 7 bases aligning to TRBD1. V dropped 5 bases and J dropped 6; count of bases not matched to a gene: 12. The CDR3 has 15 amino acids. Germline loops: CDR1 SEHNR, CDR2 FQNEAQ (reference sequence). The CDR3 DNA reads TGTGCCAGCAGCAAGGGGGCAGTCTTCGGCGCTGAAGCTTTCTTT. Translation gives CASSKGAVFGAEAFF.

This sequence joins TRBV7-2 and TRBJ1-4, with 12 bases identical to TRBD1. The CDR3 contains 16 residues. V shed 5 bases, J shed 5 bases, and the junction held 6 bases outside the gene matches. Germline lookup yields CDR1 SGHTA and CDR2 FQGNSA. The CDR3 sequence: CASSQGDRGPNEKLFF. The CDR3 DNA sequence: TGTGCCAGCAGCCAGGGGGACAGGGGGCCCAATGAAAAACTGTTTTTT.

Notes on this clone: In the same sample, other DNA sequences code for this CDR3. The CDR3 region is CASSPLPGELFF. DNA for the CDR3: TGTGCCAGCTCACCACTTCCCGGGGAGCTGTTTTTT. This chain joins TRBV18 and TRBJ2-2, with D uncertain. Between the trimmed V and J ends, which lost 1 base and 6 bases, there was a span of 3 bases. This CDR3 comprises 12 residues. The germline V gene encodes CDR1 KGHSH and CDR2 LQKENI.

Details on this clone: The sample holds other DNA sequences that translate to the same CDR3. The CDR3 reads CASSYGHLNTEAFF. CDR3 DNA: TGTGCCAGCAGTTACGGCCATTTGAACACTGAAGCTTTCTTT. The rearrangement uses TRBV6-6 and TRBJ1-1; D gene ambiguous. The CDR3 extends over 14 amino acids. Per germline, CDR1 MNHNY and CDR2 SVGAGI (reference sequence). V was shortened by 2 bases and J by 0 bases, with 7 bases between the two germline ends.

The count of this clone is one. This chain connects TRBV28 to TRBJ2-5; D gene unclear. Germline CDR1 and CDR2: MDHEN and SYDVKM. The CDR3 is 14 amino acids. Trimming shortened V by 5 bases and J by 7 bases, and 17 bases separated the two germline ends. The CDR3 here is CASSLYFKDGTQYF. CDR3 DNA sequence: TGTGCCAGCAGTCTCTACTTTAAGGACGGGACCCAGTACTTC.